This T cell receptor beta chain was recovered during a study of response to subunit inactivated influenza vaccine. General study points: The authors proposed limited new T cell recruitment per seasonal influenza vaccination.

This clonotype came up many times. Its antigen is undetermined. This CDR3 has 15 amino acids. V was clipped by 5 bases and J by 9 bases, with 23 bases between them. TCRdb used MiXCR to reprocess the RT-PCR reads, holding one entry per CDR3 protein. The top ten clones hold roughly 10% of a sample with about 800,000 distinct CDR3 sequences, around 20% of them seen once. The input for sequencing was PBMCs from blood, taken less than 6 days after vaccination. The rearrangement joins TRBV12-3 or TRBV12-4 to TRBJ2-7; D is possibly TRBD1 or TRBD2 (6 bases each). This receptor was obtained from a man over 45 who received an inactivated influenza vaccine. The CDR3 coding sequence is TGTGCCAGCAGTAAACAAGGGGGACTTAACCTTTTGCAGTACTTC. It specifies CASSKQGGLNLLQYF.